The clone carrying this TCR beta chain was detected only once. Trimming pared 4 bases from V and 1 base from J, leaving 11 bases between. Germline-derived CDR1 and CDR2 are MNHEY and SVGAGI. The CDR3 is 15 amino acids. The data are from a study of blood T cell repertoires in COVID-19. Study as a whole: Both acute and convalescent COVID-19 samples were obtained from the United States, Italy and Spain.

Generated by immunoSEQ multiplex PCR, the TCRdb table keeps only in-frame clones and is missing some. The table shows some 360,000 clones, with roughly 86% occurring only once. This receptor was obtained from a woman aged 55-70 years with COVID-19, enrolled during active disease. The V gene is TRBV6-5, the J gene TRBJ2-1; D may be TRBD2 (5 bases). The sample was peripheral blood. CDR3 coding DNA: TGTGCCAGCAGTTCCCACACGGGGTCCTACAATGAGCAGTTCTTC. It codes for CASSSHTGSYNEQFF.